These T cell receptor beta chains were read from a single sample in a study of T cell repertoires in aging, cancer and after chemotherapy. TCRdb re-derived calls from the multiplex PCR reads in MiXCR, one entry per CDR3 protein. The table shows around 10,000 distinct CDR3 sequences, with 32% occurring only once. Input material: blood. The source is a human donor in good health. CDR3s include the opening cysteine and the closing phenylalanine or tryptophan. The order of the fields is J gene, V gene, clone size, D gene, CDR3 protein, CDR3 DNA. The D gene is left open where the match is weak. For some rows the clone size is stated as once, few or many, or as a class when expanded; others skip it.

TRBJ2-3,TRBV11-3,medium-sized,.,CASSLEGSHTDTQYF,TGTGCCAGCAGCTTAGAGGGGTCACACACAGATACGCAGTATTTT
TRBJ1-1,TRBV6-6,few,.,CASSALVGGGTEAFF,TGTGCCAGCAGTGCCCTGGTCGGCGGGGGCACTGAAGCTTTCTTT
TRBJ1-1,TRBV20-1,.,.,CSARDPDLGEAFF,TGCAGTGCTAGAGATCCGGACCTAGGGGAAGCTTTCTTT
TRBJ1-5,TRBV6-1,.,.,CASNDGSNQPQHF,TGTGCCAGCAACGACGGGAGCAATCAGCCCCAGCATTTT
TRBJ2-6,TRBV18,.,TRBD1,CASSTKTGDPNDF,TGTGCCAGCTCAACGAAAACAGGGGACCCTAATGATTTC
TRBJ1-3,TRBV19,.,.,CASSIRVSSGNTIYF,TGTGCCAGTAGTATACGGGTTAGCTCTGGAAACACCATATATTTT
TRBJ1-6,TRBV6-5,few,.,CASSHDSGEIPLHF,TGTGCCAGCAGCCACGACTCAGGGGAGATACCCCTCCACTTT
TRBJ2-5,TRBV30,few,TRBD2,CAWSVGVGLAGNLQETQYF,TGTGCCTGGAGTGTAGGGGTCGGACTAGCGGGAAATCTCCAGGAGACCCAGTACTTC
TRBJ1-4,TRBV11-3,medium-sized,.,CASSFGTASEKLFF,TGTGCCAGCAGCTTCGGGACGGCTTCCGAAAAACTGTTTTTT
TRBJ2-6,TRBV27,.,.,CASSTMAGPLRGANVLTF,TGTGCCAGCAGTACTATGGCGGGGCCCCTGAGAGGGGCCAACGTCCTGACTTTC
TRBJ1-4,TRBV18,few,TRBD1,CASSLRDSSNEKLFF,TGTGCCAGCTCACTCCGGGACAGCAGCAATGAAAAACTGTTTTTT
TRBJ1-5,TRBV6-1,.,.,CASKWYSSNQPQHF,TGTGCCAGCAAGTGGTACAGCTCCAATCAGCCCCAGCATTTT
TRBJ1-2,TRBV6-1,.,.,CASRPAGGGGYGYTF,TGTGCCAGCAGGCCCGCGGGGGGTGGGGGCTATGGCTACACCTTC
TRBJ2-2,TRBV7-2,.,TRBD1,CASSLRDRYTGELFF,TGTGCCAGCAGCCTCCGGGACAGGTATACCGGGGAGCTGTTTTTT
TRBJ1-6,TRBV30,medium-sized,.,CAWSVQIFGLGYSPLHF,TGTGCCTGGAGTGTACAAATCTTCGGGTTGGGATATTCACCCCTCCACTTT
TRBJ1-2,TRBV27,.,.,CASKQEVYGYTF,TGTGCCAGCAAACAGGAGGTTTATGGCTACACCTTC
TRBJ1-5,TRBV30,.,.,CAWSPRGGRDNQPQHF,TGTGCCTGGAGCCCTCGAGGGGGACGAGACAATCAGCCCCAGCATTTT
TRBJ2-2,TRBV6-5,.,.,CASSYSLGVGNTGELFF,TGTGCCAGCAGTTACTCGCTCGGGGTGGGGAACACCGGGGAGCTGTTTTTT
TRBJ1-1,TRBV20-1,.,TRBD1,CSADLTMQGAVTEAFF,TGCAGTGCTGACCTCACGATGCAGGGGGCGGTCACTGAAGCTTTCTTT
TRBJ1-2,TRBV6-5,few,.,CASSYSGRADYGYTF,TGTGCCAGCAGTTACTCGGGCAGGGCTGACTATGGCTACACCTTC
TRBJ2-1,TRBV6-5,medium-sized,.,CASSYQGITYNEQFF,TGTGCCAGCAGTTATCAGGGCATAACCTACAATGAGCAGTTCTTC
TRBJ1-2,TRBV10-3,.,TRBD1,CAIRPETGVHGYTF,TGTGCCATCAGGCCCGAGACAGGGGTGCATGGCTACACCTTC
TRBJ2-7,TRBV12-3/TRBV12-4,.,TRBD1,CASSPPETGRSYEQYF,TGTGCCAGCAGTCCCCCGGAGACAGGGCGCTCCTACGAGCAGTACTTC
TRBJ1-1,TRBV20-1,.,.,CSAMNTEAFF,TGCAGTGCGATGAACACTGAAGCTTTCTTT
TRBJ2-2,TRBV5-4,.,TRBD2,CASSRGGANMDTGELFF,TGTGCCAGCAGCCGCGGGGGGGCCAATATGGACACCGGGGAGCTGTTTTTT
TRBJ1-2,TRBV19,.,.,CASTIGDVGGDYTF,TGTGCCAGTACCATAGGGGACGTCGGCGGTGACTACACCTTC
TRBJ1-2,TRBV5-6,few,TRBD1,CASSLRDRGSGYTF,TGTGCCAGCAGCTTACGGGACAGGGGCTCTGGCTACACCTTC
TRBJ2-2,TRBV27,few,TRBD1,CASSRPGQVASGELFF,TGTGCCAGCAGTCGTCCGGGACAGGTCGCCTCCGGGGAGCTGTTTTTT
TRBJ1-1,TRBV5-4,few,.,CAVLDRMNTEAFF,TGTGCCGTACTAGACAGGATGAACACTGAAGCTTTCTTT
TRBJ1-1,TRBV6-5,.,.,CASSYSEMNTEAFF,TGTGCCAGCAGTTACTCTGAAATGAACACTGAAGCTTTCTTT
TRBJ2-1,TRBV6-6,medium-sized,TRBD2,CASSYSLASGREPYNEQFF,TGTGCCAGCAGTTACTCACTGGCTAGCGGGAGGGAACCCTACAATGAGCAGTTCTTC
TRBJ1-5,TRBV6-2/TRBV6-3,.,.,CASSLTGNQPQHF,TGTGCCAGCAGTCTTACAGGGAACCAGCCCCAGCATTTT
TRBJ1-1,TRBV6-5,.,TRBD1,CASRRLTGELNTEAFF,TGTGCCAGCAGGAGATTGACAGGGGAATTGAACACTGAAGCTTTCTTT
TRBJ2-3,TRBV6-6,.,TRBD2,CASSALAGDTDTQYF,TGTGCCAGCAGTGCGCTAGCGGGGGACACAGATACGCAGTATTTT
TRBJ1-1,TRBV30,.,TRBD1,CAWSAGQGNTEAFF,TGTGCCTGGAGTGCTGGACAGGGGAATACTGAAGCTTTCTTT
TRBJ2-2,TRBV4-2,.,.,CASSHNTGELFF,TGCGCCAGCAGCCACAACACCGGGGAGCTGTTTTTT
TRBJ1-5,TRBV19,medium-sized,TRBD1,CASAGGTGEYQPQHF,TGTGCCAGCGCCGGCGGGACAGGAGAGTATCAGCCCCAGCATTTT
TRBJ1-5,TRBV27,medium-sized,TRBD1,CASSQGQGVGNQPQHF,TGTGCCAGCAGCCAGGGACAGGGGGTCGGCAATCAGCCCCAGCATTTT
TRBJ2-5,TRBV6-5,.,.,CASSEGGFQETQYF,TGTGCCAGCAGTGAAGGGGGATTTCAAGAGACCCAGTACTTC
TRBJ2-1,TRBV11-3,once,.,CASSLAPAGVTSSYNEQFF,TGTGCCAGCAGCTTAGCCCCTGCGGGCGTAACAAGCTCCTACAATGAGCAGTTCTTC
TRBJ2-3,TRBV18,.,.,CASSPAGRGTDTQYF,TGTGCCAGCTCACCAGCCGGCCGAGGCACAGATACGCAGTATTTT
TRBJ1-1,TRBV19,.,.,CASSPGREAFF,TGTGCCAGTAGTCCCGGGAGAGAAGCTTTCTTT
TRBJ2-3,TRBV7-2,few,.,CASSLGGLDTDTQYF,TGTGCCAGCAGCCTAGGGGGACTTGACACAGATACGCAGTATTTT
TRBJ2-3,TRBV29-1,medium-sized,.,CSVERESDTQYF,TGCAGCGTTGAACGGGAGTCAGATACGCAGTATTTT
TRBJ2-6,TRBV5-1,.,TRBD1,CASSLTGQGGANVLTF,TGCGCCAGCAGTCTAACAGGACAGGGTGGGGCCAACGTCCTGACTTTC
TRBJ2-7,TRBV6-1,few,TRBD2,CASSVREGAYEQYF,TGTGCCAGCAGTGTACGGGAGGGAGCCTACGAGCAGTACTTC
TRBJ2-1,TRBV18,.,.,CASSPPRDPYNEQFF,TGTGCCAGCTCACCACCGAGGGACCCCTACAATGAGCAGTTCTTC
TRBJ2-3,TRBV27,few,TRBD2,CASSLQVSGSLTDTQYF,TGTGCCAGCAGTTTACAGGTTAGCGGGAGTCTCACAGATACGCAGTATTTT
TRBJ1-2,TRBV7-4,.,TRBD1,CASSPGQVGYTF,TGTGCCAGCAGTCCCGGACAGGTTGGCTACACCTTC
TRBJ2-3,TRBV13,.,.,CASSPGTRGTDTQYF,TGTGCCAGCAGCCCCGGGACCCGGGGGACAGATACGCAGTATTTT
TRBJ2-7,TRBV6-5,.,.,CASRTATSSYEQYF,TGTGCCAGCAGGACCGCGACGAGCTCCTACGAGCAGTACTTC
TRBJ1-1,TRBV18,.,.,CASSPAVPNTEAFF,TGTGCCAGCTCACCCGCCGTCCCGAACACTGAAGCTTTCTTT
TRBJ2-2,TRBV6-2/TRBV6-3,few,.,CASSALLGAPGTGELFF,TGTGCCAGCAGTGCGCTTTTGGGGGCCCCGGGCACCGGGGAGCTGTTTTTT
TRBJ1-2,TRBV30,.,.,CAWSGNWAGGYTF,TGTGCCTGGAGCGGGAACTGGGCGGGGGGCTACACCTTC
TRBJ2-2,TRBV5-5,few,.,CASSNRAAGELFF,TGTGCCAGCAGCAACAGGGCCGCCGGGGAGCTGTTTTTT
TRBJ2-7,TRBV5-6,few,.,CASSLGGTYEQYF,TGTGCCAGCAGCTTGGGGGGAACCTACGAGCAGTACTTC
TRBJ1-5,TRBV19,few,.,CASSQGSVSNQPQHF,TGTGCCAGTAGTCAAGGTTCAGTAAGCAATCAGCCCCAGCATTTT